One sample yielded the 6 T cell receptor beta chains listed below, sequenced in a study of shared clonotypes between healthy human individuals. Produced via immunoSEQ multiplex PCR; TCRdb's table is partial and in-frame only. The sample records about 380,000 clones, 90% to 98% being singletons. Sequencing was performed on memory CD8+ T cells sorted from blood. Described subset: CD45RO+ cells pooled with CCR7-negative TemRA cells. All receptors derive from a man aged 25 to 40 in good health.

V and J are TRBV6-1 and TRBJ2-7; TRBD2 might be the D (6 bases). CDR3 length: 15 residues. The V gene's germline CDR1 is MNHNS and CDR2 SASEGT. V shed 6 bases and J shed 2 bases, with 17 bases lying between them. The CDR3 sequence is CASSHGAEGAYEQYF. The DNA of the CDR3 is TGTGCCAGCAGCCACGGTGCGGAGGGAGCCTACGAGCAGTACTTC.

The rearrangement links TRBV30 to TRBJ1-1; D not resolved. The CDR3 extends over 12 amino acids. Trimming shortened V by 2 bases and J by 0 bases, and 4 bases separated the two germline ends. Germline lookup yields CDR1 GTSNPN and CDR2 SVGIG (reference sequence). The CDR3 DNA is TGTGCCTGGAGTCTTTTGAACACTGAAGCTTTCTTT. Its protein is CAWSLLNTEAFF.

This sequence joins TRBV7-9 and TRBJ1-1; D is unclear. Germline loops: CDR1 SEHNR, CDR2 FQNEAQ (reference sequence). This CDR3 region has 12 residues. V lost 1 base, J lost 3 bases, and 3 bases lay in between. The CDR3 reads CASSLVYTEAFF. The CDR3 bases are TGTGCCAGCAGCTTAGTGTACACTGAAGCTTTCTTT.

The chain links TRBV30 to TRBJ1-5; D remains unclear. The CDR3 covers 14 residues. Germline V CDR1 and CDR2: GTSNPN, SVGIG (reference sequence). Trimming shortened V by 0 bases and J by 2 bases, and 8 bases separated the two germline ends. In DNA form, the CDR3 reads TGTGCCTGGAGTGTACGCGAGGGCAATCAGCCCCAGCATTTT. Protein sequence: CAWSVREGNQPQHF. The full variable domain, its missing parts supplied by reference TRBV30 and TRBJ1-5, is SQTIHQWPATLVQPVGSPLSLECTVEGTSNPNLYWYRQAAGRGLQLLFYSVGIGQISSEVPQNLSASRPQDRQFILSSKKLLLSDSGFYLCAWSVREGNQPQHFGDGTRLSIL.

This chain links TRBV6-5 with TRBJ2-5; a weak D match, TRBD1 (6 bases). Germline V gene data show CDR1 as MNHEY and CDR2 as SVGAGI. The germline V and J ends were trimmed by 2 bases and 5 bases, with 12 bases remaining between them. The CDR3 is 14 amino acids. The CDR3 protein is CASSYRTVGETQYF. CDR3 nucleotide sequence: TGTGCCAGCAGTTACAGGACAGTAGGGGAGACCCAGTACTTC.

This clone was observed once. The rearrangement uses TRBV15 and TRBJ2-7; 9 bases line up with TRBD2. Germline CDR1 and CDR2: LNHNV and YYDKDF (reference sequence). The CDR3 covers 18 residues. V shed 0 bases, J shed 2 bases, and the junction held 11 bases outside the gene matches. For the CDR3, the DNA is TGTGCCACCAGCAGAGAGGCCCCTAGCGGGACGACGACCTACGAGCAGTACTTC. Protein: CATSREAPSGTTTYEQYF. Supplemented by reference TRBV15 and TRBJ2-7, the full variable domain reads DAMVIQNPRYQVTQFGKPVTLSCSQTLNHNVMYWYQQKSSQAPKLLFHYYDKDFNNEADTPDNFQSRRPNTSFCFLDIRSPGLGDTAMYLCATSREAPSGTTTYEQYFGPGTRLTVT.